This TCR beta chain was identified during a study of blood T cell repertoires in COVID-19. Study-wide background: Samples representing acute and convalescent COVID-19 were sourced from the United States, Italy and Spain. PBMCs, B-cell-depleted T cells, or T cells provided the cDNA or gDNA that made up the material.

Germline V gene sequence: CDR1 MGHRA, CDR2 YSYEKL. With 1 base clipped from V and 6 bases from J, the junction kept 5 bases outside the gene matches. The CDR3 runs 14 residues. As handled by the study authors: For nucleated cells, counts were estimated from reference gene primer amplification. The table came from immunoSEQ multiplex PCR; TCRdb's copy has only in-frame clones and leaves some out. That table furnishes V, J and clone size, whereas the DNA furnished D and trimming. This repertoire shows around 81,000 clones, 70% to 90% found once; its top ten account for nearly 3.5%. The sequenced sample consisted of peripheral blood. The rearrangement uses TRBV4-1 and TRBJ2-7, with TRBD2 matching over 8 bases. The clonotype was recovered from a man in his fifties with acute or convalescent COVID-19. The CDR3 nucleotides are TGCGCCAGCAGCCAAGTAGGGACTAGTCGCGAGCAGTACTTC. This gives the protein CASSQVGTSREQYF.